This T cell receptor beta chain came from a study of Graves' ophthalmopathy and Graves' hyperthyroidism. In the study overall: Specimen type is peripheral blood, obtained at initial diagnosis before any treatment.

This clonotype was detected many times. V lost 0 bases and J lost 6; bases outside the gene matches: 11. CDR3 length: 18 amino acids. The germline CDR1 and CDR2 sequences are MNHEY and SVGEGT. Amplification of TCR beta CDR3 regions used RNA transcripts. First-round RT-PCR with HTBI primers preceded a second-round multiplex PCR. A single record per CDR3 protein comes from TCRdb applying MiXCR to the multiplex PCR reads. This repertoire shows 300,000 to 500,000 distinct CDR3 sequences, about 16% found once; its top ten account for 5.5% to 7%. Over 18 months of follow-up, stable hyperthyroidism required that no ophthalmopathy appear. Hyperthyroidism patients had new diagnoses, durations under 2 months, and ages of 18 to 65.

The source of this sequence is a woman in her late teens or twenties with stable Graves' hyperthyroidism. Material for sequencing was peripheral blood. The chain joins TRBV6-2 or TRBV6-3 to TRBJ1-2; 12 bases are shared with TRBD1. CDR3 protein: CASSYSTGTGGEDHGYTF. The CDR3 bases are TGTGCCAGCAGTTACTCTACCGGGACAGGGGGCGAAGATCATGGCTACACCTTC.